This TCR beta chain was found in a study of T cell repertoires in ileal Crohn's disease. About 500 nanograms of biopsy DNA per sample underwent TCRB immunosequencing. The protocol was immunoSEQ multiplex PCR, while the TCRdb copy is restricted to in-frame clones and leaves out a portion. The repertoire holds about 9,600 clones, with over 65% as singletons. Broader study findings: Active smokers at surgery had more clonal expansions than non-smokers.

Per the germline V gene, CDR1 is GTSNPN and CDR2 is SVGIG (reference sequence). Trimming pared 1 base from V and 5 bases from J, leaving 11 bases between. CDR3 length: 14 residues. This clone was seen once. Antigen unknown. This chain uses TRBV30 with TRBJ1-4; D is possibly TRBD1 (5 bases). The sequence was obtained from an adult with Crohn's disease. What was sequenced was ileal tissue. As DNA, the CDR3 is TGTGCCTGGAGTGACGCTGGGGCCAATGAAAAACTGTTTTTT. Translation: CAWSDAGANEKLFF.